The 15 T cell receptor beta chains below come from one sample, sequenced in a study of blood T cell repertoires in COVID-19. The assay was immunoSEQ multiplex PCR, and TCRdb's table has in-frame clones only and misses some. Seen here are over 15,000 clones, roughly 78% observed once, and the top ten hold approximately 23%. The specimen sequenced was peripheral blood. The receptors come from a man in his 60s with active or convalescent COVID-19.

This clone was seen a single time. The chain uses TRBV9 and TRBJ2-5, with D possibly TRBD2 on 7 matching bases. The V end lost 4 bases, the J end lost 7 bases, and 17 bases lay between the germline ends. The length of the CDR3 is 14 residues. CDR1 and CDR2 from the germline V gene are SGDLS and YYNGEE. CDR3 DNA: TGTGCCAGCAGCCCAACAGGGACGGGGGGGACCCAGTACTTC. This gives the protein CASSPTGTGGTQYF.

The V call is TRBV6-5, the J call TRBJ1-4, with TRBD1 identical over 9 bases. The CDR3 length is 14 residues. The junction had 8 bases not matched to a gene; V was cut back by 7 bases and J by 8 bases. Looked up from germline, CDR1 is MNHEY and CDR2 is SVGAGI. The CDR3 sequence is CASMGHRGQEKLFF. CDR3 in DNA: TGTGCCAGCATGGGGCACAGGGGGCAGGAAAAACTGTTTTTT.

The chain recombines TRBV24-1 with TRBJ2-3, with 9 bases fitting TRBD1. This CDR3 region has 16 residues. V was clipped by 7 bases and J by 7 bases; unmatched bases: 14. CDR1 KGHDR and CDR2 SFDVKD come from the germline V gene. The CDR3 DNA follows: TGTGCCACCAGGGCTAGTGGGGGACAGGGTGCTTATACGCAGTATTTT. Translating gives CATRASGGQGAYTQYF.

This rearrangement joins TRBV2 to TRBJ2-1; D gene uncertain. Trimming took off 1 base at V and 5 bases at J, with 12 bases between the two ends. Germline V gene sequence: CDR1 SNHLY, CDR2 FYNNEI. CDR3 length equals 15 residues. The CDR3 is CASSEDGGYNNEQFF. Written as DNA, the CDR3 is TGTGCCAGCAGTGAAGATGGCGGCTACAACAATGAGCAGTTCTTC.

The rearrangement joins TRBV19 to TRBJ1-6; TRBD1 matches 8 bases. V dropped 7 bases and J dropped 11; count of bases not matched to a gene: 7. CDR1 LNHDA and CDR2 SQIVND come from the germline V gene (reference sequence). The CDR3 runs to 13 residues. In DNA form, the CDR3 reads TGTGCCAGTACCTCGGACAGGGAGACACCCCTCCACTTT. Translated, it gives CASTSDRETPLHF.

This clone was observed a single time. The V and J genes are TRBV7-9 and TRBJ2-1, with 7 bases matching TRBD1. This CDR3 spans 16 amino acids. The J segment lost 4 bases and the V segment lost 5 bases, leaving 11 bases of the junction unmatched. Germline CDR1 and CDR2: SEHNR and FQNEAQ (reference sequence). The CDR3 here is CASSVPRQGRYNEQFF. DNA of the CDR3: TGTGCCAGCAGCGTCCCCCGACAGGGTCGTTACAATGAGCAGTTCTTC.

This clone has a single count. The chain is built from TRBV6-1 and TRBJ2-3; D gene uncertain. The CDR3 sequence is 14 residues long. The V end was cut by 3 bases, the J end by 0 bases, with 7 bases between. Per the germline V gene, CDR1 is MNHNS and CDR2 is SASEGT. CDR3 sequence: CASSERSSTDTQYF. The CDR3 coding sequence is TGTGCCAGCAGTGAGCGCTCTAGCACAGATACGCAGTATTTT.

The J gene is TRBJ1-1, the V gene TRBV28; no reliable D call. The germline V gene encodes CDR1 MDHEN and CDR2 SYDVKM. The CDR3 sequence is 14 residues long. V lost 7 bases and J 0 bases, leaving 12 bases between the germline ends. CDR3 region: CASTSWAMNTEAFF. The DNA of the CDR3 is TGTGCCAGCACTTCTTGGGCCATGAACACTGAAGCTTTCTTT.

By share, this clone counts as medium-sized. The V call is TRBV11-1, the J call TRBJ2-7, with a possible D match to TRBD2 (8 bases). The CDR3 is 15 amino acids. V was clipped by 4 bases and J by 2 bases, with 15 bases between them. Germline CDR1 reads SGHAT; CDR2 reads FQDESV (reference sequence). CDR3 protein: CASSSPGGGAYEQYF. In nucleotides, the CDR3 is TGTGCCAGCAGCTCGCCGGGAGGGGGCGCCTACGAGCAGTACTTC.

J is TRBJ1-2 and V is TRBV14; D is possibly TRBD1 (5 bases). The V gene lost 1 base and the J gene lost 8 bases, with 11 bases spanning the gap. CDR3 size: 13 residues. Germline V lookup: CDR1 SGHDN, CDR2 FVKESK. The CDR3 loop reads CASSQGQLRGYTF. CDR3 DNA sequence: TGTGCCAGCAGCCAAGGACAGTTAAGGGGCTACACCTTC.

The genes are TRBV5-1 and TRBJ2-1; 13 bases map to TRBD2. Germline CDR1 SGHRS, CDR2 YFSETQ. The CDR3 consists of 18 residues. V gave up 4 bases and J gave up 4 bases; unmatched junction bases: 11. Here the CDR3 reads CASSLALLAGGLYNEQFF. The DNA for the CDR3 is TGCGCCAGCAGCCTTGCTCTACTAGCGGGGGGGTTGTACAATGAGCAGTTCTTC.

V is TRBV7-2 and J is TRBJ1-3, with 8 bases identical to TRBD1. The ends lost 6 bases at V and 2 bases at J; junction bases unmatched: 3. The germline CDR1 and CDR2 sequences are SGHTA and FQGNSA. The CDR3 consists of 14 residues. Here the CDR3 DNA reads TGTGCCAGCAGACAGACAGGGGCTGGAAACACCATATATTTT. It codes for CASRQTGAGNTIYF.

CDR3 bases: TGTGCCAGCAGCCAGTCTTTCGGGGTAGAATATTCACCCCTCCACTTT. Protein sequence: CASSQSFGVEYSPLHF. The gene calls are TRBV3-1 (or the pseudogene TRBV3-2) and TRBJ1-6, with D hard to call. The CDR3 runs to 16 residues. CDR1 and CDR2 from the germline V gene are LGHDT and YNNKEL (reference sequence). V was cut by 3 bases and J by 8 bases, with 17 bases left in between.

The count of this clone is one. The CDR3 region is CASSRSSTYEQYF. The CDR3 region has the DNA TGTGCCAGCAGCCGATCTAGTACCTACGAGCAGTACTTC. The rearrangement joins TRBV6-2 or TRBV6-3 to TRBJ2-7; the D is unclear. Germline V gene data show CDR1 as MNHEY and CDR2 as SVGEGT. The V end lost 6 bases, the J end lost 2 bases, and 11 bases lay between the germline ends. CDR3 length: 13 residues.

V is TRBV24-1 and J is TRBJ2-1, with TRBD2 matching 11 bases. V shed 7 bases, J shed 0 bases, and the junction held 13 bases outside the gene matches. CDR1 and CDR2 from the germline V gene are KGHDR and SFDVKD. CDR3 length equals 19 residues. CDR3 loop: CATSPGLAETPSSYNEQFF. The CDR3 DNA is TGTGCCACCAGCCCGGGACTAGCGGAGACCCCTAGCTCCTACAATGAGCAGTTCTTC.